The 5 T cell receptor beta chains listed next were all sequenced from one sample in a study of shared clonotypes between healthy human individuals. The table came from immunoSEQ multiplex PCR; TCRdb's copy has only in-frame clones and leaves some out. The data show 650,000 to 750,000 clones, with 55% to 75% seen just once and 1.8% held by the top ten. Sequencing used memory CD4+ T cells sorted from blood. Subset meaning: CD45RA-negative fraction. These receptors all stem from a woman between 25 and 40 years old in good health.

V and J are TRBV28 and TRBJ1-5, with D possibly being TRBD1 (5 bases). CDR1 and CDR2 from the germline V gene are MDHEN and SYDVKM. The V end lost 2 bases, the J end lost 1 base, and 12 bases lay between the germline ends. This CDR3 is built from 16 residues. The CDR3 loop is CASSLAGHTSNQPQHF. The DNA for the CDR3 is TGTGCCAGCAGTTTAGCCGGACATACAAGCAATCAGCCCCAGCATTTT.

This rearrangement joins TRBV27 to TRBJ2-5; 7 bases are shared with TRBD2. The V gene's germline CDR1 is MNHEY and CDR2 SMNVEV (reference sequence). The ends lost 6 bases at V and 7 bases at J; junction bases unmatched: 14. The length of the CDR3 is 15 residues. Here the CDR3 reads CASSASGAGPRTQYF. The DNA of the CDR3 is TGTGCCAGCAGCGCTAGCGGAGCTGGGCCCCGGACCCAGTACTTC.

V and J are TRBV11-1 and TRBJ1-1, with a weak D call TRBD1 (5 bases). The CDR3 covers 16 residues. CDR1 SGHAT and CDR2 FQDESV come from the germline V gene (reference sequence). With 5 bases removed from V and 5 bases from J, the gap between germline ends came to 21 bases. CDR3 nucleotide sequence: TGTGCCAGCAGCCATCCGGACTGGTTTGGGGGAACTGAAGCTTTCTTT. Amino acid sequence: CASSHPDWFGGTEAFF. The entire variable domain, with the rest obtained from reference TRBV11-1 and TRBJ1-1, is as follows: EAEVAQSPRYKITEKSQAVAFWCDPISGHATLYWYRQILGQGPELLVQFQDESVVDDSQLPKDRFSAERLKGVDSTLKIQPAELGDSAMYLCASSHPDWFGGTEAFFGQGTRLTVV.

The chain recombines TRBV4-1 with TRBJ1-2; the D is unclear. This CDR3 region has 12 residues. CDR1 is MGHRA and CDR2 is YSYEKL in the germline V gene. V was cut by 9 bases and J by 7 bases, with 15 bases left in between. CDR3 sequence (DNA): TGCGCCAGACTTCTAGGAGACCCTGGCTACACCTTC. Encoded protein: CARLLGDPGYTF.

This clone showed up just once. The CDR3 DNA reads as TGTGCCAGCAGCGACAGTTTTCCCTATGGCTACACCTTC. It specifies CASSDSFPYGYTF. V and J are TRBV28 and TRBJ1-2, with D perhaps TRBD1 (5 bases). Trimming took off 6 bases at V and 4 bases at J, with 12 bases between the two ends. Germline V gene sequence: CDR1 MDHEN, CDR2 SYDVKM. CDR3 size: 13 residues.